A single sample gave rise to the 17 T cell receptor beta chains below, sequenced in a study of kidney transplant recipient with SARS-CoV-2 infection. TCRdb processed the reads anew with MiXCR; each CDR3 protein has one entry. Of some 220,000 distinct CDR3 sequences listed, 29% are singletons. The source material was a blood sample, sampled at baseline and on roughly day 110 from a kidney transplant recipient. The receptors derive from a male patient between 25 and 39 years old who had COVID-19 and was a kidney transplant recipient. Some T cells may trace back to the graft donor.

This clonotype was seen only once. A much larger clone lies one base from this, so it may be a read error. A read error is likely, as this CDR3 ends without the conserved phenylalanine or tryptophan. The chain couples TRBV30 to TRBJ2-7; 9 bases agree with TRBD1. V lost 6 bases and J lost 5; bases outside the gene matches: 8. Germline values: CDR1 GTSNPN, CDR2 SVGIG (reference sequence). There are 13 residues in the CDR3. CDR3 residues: CACMTGGMNEQYL. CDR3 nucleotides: TGTGCCTGTATGACAGGGGGGATGAACGAGCAGTACCTC.

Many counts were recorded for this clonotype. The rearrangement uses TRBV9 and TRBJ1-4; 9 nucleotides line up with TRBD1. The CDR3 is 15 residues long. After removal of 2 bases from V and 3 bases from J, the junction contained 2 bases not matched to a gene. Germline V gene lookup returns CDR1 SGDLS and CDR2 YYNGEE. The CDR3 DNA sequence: TGTGCCAGCAGCGTCGGGACAGGGTCTAATGAAAAACTGTTTTTT. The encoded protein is CASSVGTGSNEKLFF.

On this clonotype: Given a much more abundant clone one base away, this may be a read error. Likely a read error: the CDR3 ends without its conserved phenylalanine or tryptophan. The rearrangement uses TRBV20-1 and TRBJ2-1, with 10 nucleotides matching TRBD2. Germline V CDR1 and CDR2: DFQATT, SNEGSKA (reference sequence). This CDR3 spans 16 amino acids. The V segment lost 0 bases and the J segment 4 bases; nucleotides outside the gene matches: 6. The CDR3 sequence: CSARDLTSGSYNEQFL. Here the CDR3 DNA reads TGCAGTGCTAGAGATCTGACTAGCGGGTCTTACAATGAGCAGTTCCTC.

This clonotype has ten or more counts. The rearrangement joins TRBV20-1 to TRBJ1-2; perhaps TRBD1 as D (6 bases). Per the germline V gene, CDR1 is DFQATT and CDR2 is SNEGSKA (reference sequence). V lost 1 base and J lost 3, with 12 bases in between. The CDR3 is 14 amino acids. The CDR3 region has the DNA TGCAGTGCTAGAGGATCAGGGGTAGACTATGGCTACACCTTC. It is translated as CSARGSGVDYGYTF.

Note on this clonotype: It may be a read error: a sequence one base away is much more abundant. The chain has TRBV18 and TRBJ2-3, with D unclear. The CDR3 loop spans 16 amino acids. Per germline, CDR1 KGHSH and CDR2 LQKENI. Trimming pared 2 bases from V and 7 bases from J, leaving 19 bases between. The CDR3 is CASSPWVGDLTNTQYF. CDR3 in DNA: TGTGCCAGCTCACCATGGGTTGGAGACCTGACAAATACGCAGTATTTT.

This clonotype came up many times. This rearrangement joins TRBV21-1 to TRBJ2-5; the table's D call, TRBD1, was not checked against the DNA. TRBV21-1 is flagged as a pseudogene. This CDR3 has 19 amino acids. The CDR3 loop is CASTPGTGSDGTGNETQYF. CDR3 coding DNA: TGTGCCAGCACGCCCGGGACAGGGAGTGACGGGACGGGAAATGAGACCCAGTACTTC.

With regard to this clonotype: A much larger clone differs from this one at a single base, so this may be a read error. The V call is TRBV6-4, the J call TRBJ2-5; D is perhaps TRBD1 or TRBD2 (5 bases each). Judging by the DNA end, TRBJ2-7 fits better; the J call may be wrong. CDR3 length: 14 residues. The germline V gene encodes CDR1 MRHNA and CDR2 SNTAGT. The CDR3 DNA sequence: TGTGCCAGCAGCCTCGGGGACGGGAACTACGAGCAGTACTTC. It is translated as CASSLGDGNYEQYF.

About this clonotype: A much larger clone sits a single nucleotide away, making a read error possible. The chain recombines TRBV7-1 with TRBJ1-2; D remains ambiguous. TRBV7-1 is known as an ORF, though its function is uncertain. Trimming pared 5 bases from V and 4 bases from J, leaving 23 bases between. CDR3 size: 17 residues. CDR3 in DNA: TGTGCCAGCAGCGACTTGAGTCACGAGGGAAGGACCTATGGCTACACCTTC. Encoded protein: CASSDLSHEGRTYGYTF.

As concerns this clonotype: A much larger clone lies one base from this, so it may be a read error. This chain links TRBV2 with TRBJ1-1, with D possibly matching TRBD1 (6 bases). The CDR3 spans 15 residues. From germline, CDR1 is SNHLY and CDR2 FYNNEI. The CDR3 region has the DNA TGTGCCGGCAGAGCCAGACAGGCGGTCGATACTGAAGCTTTCTTT. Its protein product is CAGRARQAVDTEAFF. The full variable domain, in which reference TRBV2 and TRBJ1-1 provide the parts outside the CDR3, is EPEVTQTPSHQVTQMGQEVILRCVPISNHLYFYWYRQILGQKVEFLVSFYNNEISEKSEIFDDQFSVERPDGSNFTLKIRSTKLEDSAMYFCAGRARQAVDTEAFFGQGTRLTVV.

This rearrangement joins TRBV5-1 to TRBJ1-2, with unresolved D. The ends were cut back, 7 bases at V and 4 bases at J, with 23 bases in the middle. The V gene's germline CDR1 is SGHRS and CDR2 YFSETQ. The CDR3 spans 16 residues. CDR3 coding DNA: TGCGCCAGCTCTAACGGATCGGTTCGAAAGACCTATGGCTACACCTTC. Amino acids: CASSNGSVRKTYGYTF.

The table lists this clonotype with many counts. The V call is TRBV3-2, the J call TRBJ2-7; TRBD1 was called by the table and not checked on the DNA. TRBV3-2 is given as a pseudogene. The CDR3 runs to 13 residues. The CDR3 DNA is TGTGCCAGCAGCTCGAGTTGGAGGGGCGAGCAGTACTTC. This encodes CASSSSWRGEQYF.

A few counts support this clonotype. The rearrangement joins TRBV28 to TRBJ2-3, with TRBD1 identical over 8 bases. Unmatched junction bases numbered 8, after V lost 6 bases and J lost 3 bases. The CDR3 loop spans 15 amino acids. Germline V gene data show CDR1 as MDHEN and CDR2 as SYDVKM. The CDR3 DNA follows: TGTGCCAGCAGCCCCCAGGGGGCGGGGACAGATACGCAGTATTTT. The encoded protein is CASSPQGAGTDTQYF.

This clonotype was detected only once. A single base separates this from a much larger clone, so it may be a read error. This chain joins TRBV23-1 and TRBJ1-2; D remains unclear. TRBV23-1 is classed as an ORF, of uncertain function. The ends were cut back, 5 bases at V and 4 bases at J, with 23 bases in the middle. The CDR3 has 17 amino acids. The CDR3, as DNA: TGCGCCAGCAGTTCATATGTGCTACACAGAAAGACCTATGGCTACACCTTC. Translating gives CASSSYVLHRKTYGYTF.

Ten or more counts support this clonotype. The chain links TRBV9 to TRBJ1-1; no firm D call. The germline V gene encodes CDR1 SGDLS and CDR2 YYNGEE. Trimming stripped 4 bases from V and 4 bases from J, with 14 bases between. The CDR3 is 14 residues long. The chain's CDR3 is CASSIDPAGTEAFF. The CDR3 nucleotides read TGTGCCAGCAGCATCGACCCGGCGGGCACTGAAGCTTTCTTT.

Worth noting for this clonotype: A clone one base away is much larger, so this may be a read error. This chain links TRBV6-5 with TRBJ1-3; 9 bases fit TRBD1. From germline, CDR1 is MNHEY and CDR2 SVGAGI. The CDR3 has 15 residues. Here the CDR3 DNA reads TGTGCCAGCAGTCGGACAGGGGCGTGGGGAAGCACCATATATTTT. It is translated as CASSRTGAWGSTIYF.

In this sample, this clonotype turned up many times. For the CDR3, the DNA is TGCGCCAGCAGCTTGGGGGGAAAAGGTAGCTCCTACAATGAGCAGTTCTTC. Its protein product is CASSLGGKGSSYNEQFF. This chain uses TRBV5-1 with TRBJ2-1; D is unclear. Germline assignment: CDR1 SGHRS and CDR2 YFSETQ. This CDR3 region has 17 residues. V was pared by 0 bases and J by 0 bases, with 13 bases between.

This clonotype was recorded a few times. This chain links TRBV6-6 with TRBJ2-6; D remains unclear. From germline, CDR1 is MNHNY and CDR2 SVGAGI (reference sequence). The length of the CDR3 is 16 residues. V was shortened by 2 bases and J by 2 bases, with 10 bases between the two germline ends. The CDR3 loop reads CASSYRVAPGANVLTF. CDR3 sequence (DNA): TGTGCCAGCAGTTACCGAGTGGCTCCTGGGGCCAACGTCCTGACTTTC.